Ten or more counts support the clone carrying this T cell receptor beta chain. Its antigen is as yet unknown. This sample is drawn from a study of T cell responses to AZD1222 COVID-19 vaccine. Background on the study: Doses given second, at about 4 or about 12 weeks, were pooled. Study conclusions and caveats: Spike was spanned by vaccine-associated CD4 TCRs, which were dominant at 160-218 and 743-854. Sampling that yielded the repertoires occurred only after the peak T cell response.

Profiled with immunoSEQ multiplex PCR; TCRdb holds only in-frame clones, not every one. Among 75,000 to 100,000 clones listed, more than 80% were seen once. In germline, CDR1 is MNHNY, CDR2 SVGAGI (reference sequence). Between the trimmed V and J ends, which lost 6 bases and 7 bases, there was a span of 13 bases. This CDR3 has 13 amino acids. This specimen consisted of peripheral blood, obtained on day 0 of AZD1222 vaccination. This TCR came from an adult in good health. This chain links TRBV6-6 with TRBJ2-1; D is possibly TRBD2 (6 bases). The CDR3 is CASSRLESNEQFF. The CDR3 DNA follows: TGTGCCAGCAGCCGACTAGAGAGTAATGAGCAGTTCTTC.